The 15 T cell receptor beta chains in this list originate from one sample, sequenced in a study of blood T cell repertoires in COVID-19. The repertoire was sequenced with immunoSEQ multiplex PCR; TCRdb's copy has only in-frame clones and lacks some. The data show 120,000 or so clones, with roughly four fifths seen just once and more than 5% held by the top ten. The sample comprised peripheral blood. These receptors were obtained from a man in his 60s with acute or convalescent COVID-19.

The chain is built from TRBV29-1 and TRBJ1-1; D possibly corresponds to TRBD1 (6 bases). CDR3 length: 12 residues. Germline loops: CDR1 SQVTM, CDR2 ANQGSEA. Trimming took 6 bases from V and 11 from J, leaving 19 bases between them. CDR3 region: CSVATGWARAFF. CDR3 DNA sequence: TGCAGCGTCGCAACAGGGTGGGCCCGGGCTTTCTTT.

The rearrangement joins TRBV20-1 to TRBJ2-7; a weak D match, TRBD2 (5 bases). Trimming removed 7 bases from V and 3 bases from J, with 10 bases in between. Per the germline V gene, CDR1 is DFQATT and CDR2 is SNEGSKA (reference sequence). This CDR3 has 11 amino acids. The CDR3 reads CSVTSSYEQYF. DNA for the CDR3: TGCAGTGTAACTAGTAGCTACGAGCAGTACTTC.

This clone was seen more than once but under ten times. V is TRBV3-1 (or the pseudogene TRBV3-2) and J is TRBJ1-1, with TRBD1 identical over 10 bases. Germline-derived CDR1 and CDR2 are LGHDT and YNNKEL (reference sequence). This CDR3 spans 14 amino acids. J gave up 6 bases and V 3 bases, and 4 bases lay outside the gene matches. CDR3 sequence reads: CASSQVGQGAEAFF. CDR3 sequence (DNA): TGTGCCAGCAGCCAGGTAGGACAGGGGGCTGAAGCTTTCTTT.

The rearrangement joins TRBV19 to TRBJ2-7; D might be TRBD1 (5 bases). This CDR3 region has 13 residues. Per the germline V gene, CDR1 is LNHDA and CDR2 is SQIVND (reference sequence). Trimming took off 6 bases at V and 4 bases at J, with 13 bases between the two ends. CDR3 sequence reads: CASSPTGQYEQYF. The CDR3 DNA is TGTGCCAGTAGCCCAACAGGCCAATACGAGCAGTACTTC.

This rearrangement joins TRBV4-2 to TRBJ1-1, with D possibly matching TRBD1 (5 bases). V was shortened by 0 bases and J by 3 bases, with 11 bases between the two germline ends. This CDR3 is 15 amino acids long. Germline V gene lookup returns CDR1 LGHNA and CDR2 YNFKEQ. CDR3 loop: CASSQDRQGYTEAFF. In nucleotides, the CDR3 is TGTGCCAGCAGCCAAGATCGGCAGGGCTACACTGAAGCTTTCTTT.

The chain recombines TRBV24-1 with TRBJ2-3; 7 positions match TRBD1. The CDR3 contains 14 residues. Germline values: CDR1 KGHDR, CDR2 SFDVKD. V shed 9 bases and J 4 bases; nucleotides not matched to a gene: 9. The CDR3 here is CATGRGGVADTQYF. The CDR3 coding sequence is TGTGCCACCGGGAGAGGGGGCGTAGCAGATACGCAGTATTTT.

The rearrangement joins TRBV6-5 to TRBJ1-5; D is uncertain. The CDR3 totals 14 residues. Germline values: CDR1 MNHEY, CDR2 SVGAGI. Between the trimmed V and J ends, which lost 7 bases and 8 bases, there was a span of 18 bases. The CDR3 is CASTTGSGREPQHF. The CDR3 region has the DNA TGTGCCAGCACCACGGGGTCAGGACGGGAGCCCCAGCATTTT.

The gene calls are TRBV28 and TRBJ1-2; 7 nucleotides line up with TRBD1. V was clipped by 7 bases and J by 9 bases; unmatched bases: 17. This CDR3 comprises 15 residues. The germline V gene encodes CDR1 MDHEN and CDR2 SYDVKM. The chain's CDR3 is CASTTGTAQGYRYTF. The CDR3 bases are TGTGCCAGCACCACGGGGACAGCTCAGGGCTACCGCTACACCTTC.

This chain joins TRBV19 and TRBJ2-2, with D uncertain. The CDR3 runs 17 residues. The germline gives CDR1 LNHDA, CDR2 SQIVND (reference sequence). The germline V and J ends were trimmed by 5 bases and 6 bases, with 22 bases remaining between them. CDR3 in DNA: TGTGCCAGTAGTGACCCTTTGCGAAAGTTGAGCGCCGGGGAGCTGTTTTTT. Its protein product is CASSDPLRKLSAGELFF. Drawing the rest from reference TRBV19 and TRBJ2-2, the complete variable domain is DGGITQSPKYLFRKEGQNVTLSCEQNLNHDAMYWYRQDPGQGLRLIYYSQIVNDFQKGDIAEGYSVSREKKESFPLTVTSAQKNPTAFYLCASSDPLRKLSAGELFFGEGSRLTVL.

V gene TRBV3-1 (or the pseudogene TRBV3-2) combines with J gene TRBJ1-2; D perhaps matches TRBD1 (5 bases). With 1 base removed from V and 8 bases from J, the gap between germline ends came to 8 bases. CDR3 size: 12 residues. Germline values: CDR1 LGHDT, CDR2 YNNKEL (reference sequence). CDR3 sequence: CASSQVTAGYTF. DNA of the CDR3: TGTGCCAGCAGCCAAGTGACAGCGGGCTACACCTTC.

This clone was counted between two and nine times. This rearrangement joins TRBV3-1 (or the pseudogene TRBV3-2) to TRBJ2-1; D is unresolved. The CDR3 spans 14 residues. In germline, CDR1 is LGHDT, CDR2 YNNKEL (reference sequence). V was shortened by 4 bases and J by 4 bases, with 11 bases between the two germline ends. CDR3 amino acids: CASSPPAFYNEQFF. In nucleotides, the CDR3 is TGTGCCAGCAGCCCGCCCGCGTTTTACAATGAGCAGTTCTTC.

The chain has TRBV5-1 and TRBJ2-2, with D perhaps TRBD2 (6 bases). The CDR3 has 15 amino acids. CDR1 and CDR2 (germline): SGHRS, YFSETQ. V was pared by 6 bases and J by 4 bases, with 16 bases between. As DNA, the CDR3 is TGCGCCAGCACCGTTGGAGCGGGCGGCACCGGGGAGCTGTTTTTT. Its translation: CASTVGAGGTGELFF.

The chain combines TRBV30 with TRBJ2-1; the match to TRBD2 covers 8 bases. Germline assignment: CDR1 GTSNPN and CDR2 SVGIG (reference sequence). V lost 0 bases to trimming and J lost 7 bases; unmatched junction nucleotides: 8. The CDR3 runs 15 residues. CDR3: CAWSVLAGGGNEQFF. The DNA for the CDR3 is TGTGCCTGGAGTGTACTGGCGGGGGGCGGGAATGAGCAGTTCTTC.

This clone was counted once. The V and J genes are TRBV9 and TRBJ2-7; 8 bases are a match to TRBD1. J gave up 4 bases and V 4 bases, and 7 bases lay outside the gene matches. The CDR3 spans 14 residues. Germline V gene data show CDR1 as SGDLS and CDR2 as YYNGEE. DNA for the CDR3: TGTGCCAGCAGCCCTCAGGGGGCGGTTTACGAGCAGTACTTC. Its protein is CASSPQGAVYEQYF.

The gene calls are TRBV7-9 and TRBJ2-1; the D gene is possibly TRBD2 (7 bases). The CDR3 contains 17 residues. Trimming removed 7 bases from V and 0 bases from J, with 19 bases in between. Per the germline V gene, CDR1 is SEHNR and CDR2 is FQNEAQ (reference sequence). CDR3 nucleotide sequence: TGTGCCAGCACCCCATGGGGGGGCAGGAGCTCCTACAATGAGCAGTTCTTC. It specifies CASTPWGGRSSYNEQFF.